This is a list of T cell receptor beta chains from one sample in a study of blood T cell repertoires in COVID-19. Sequencing used immunoSEQ multiplex PCR; TCRdb keeps in-frame clones, though not all of them. The top ten clones hold roughly 5.5% of a sample with a few hundred thousand clones, 75% to 90% of them seen once. Sequencing was done on a sample of peripheral blood. These receptors originate from a woman in her seventies with COVID-19, enrolled during active disease. Both conserved end residues are part of each CDR3. D genes are given only for firm matches. Some rows have no size entry. The others give once, few or many, or a class for an expanded clone.

>-|TRBV7-2|-|TRBJ2-1
TGTGCCAGCAGCTGGGGCAGGGACAATGAGCAGTTCTTC
CASSWGRDNEQFF
>TRBD2|TRBV11-3|-|TRBJ2-1
TGTGCCAGCAGCGGTAGCGGGAGTTTCAATGAGCAGTTCTTC
CASSGSGSFNEQFF
>-|TRBV5-6|-|TRBJ1-5
TGTGCCAGCAGCTCATGGGGCGGACGAGTAGGAAATCAGCCCCAGCATTTT
CASSSWGGRVGNQPQHF
>-|TRBV5-6|once|TRBJ2-1
TGTGCCAGCAACCGAAGGGGCTCCCCGAGCTCCTACAATGAGCAGTTCTTC
CASNRRGSPSSYNEQFF
>TRBD2|TRBV19|-|TRBJ2-2
TGTGCCAGTATGAGGGACTACCGGGCATACACCGGGGAGCTGTTTTTT
CASMRDYRAYTGELFF
>-|TRBV2|few|TRBJ1-2
TGTGCCAGCAGTCCTCTTACAGGGAACTATGGCTACACCTTC
CASSPLTGNYGYTF
>TRBD2|TRBV2|-|TRBJ2-1
TGTGCCAGCAGAACCGGGACGAGTGGGGGGGATCAGTTCTTC
CASRTGTSGGDQFF
>-|TRBV28|-|TRBJ2-3
TGTGCCAGCAGCCCCCCAAGCACAGATACGCAGTATTTT
CASSPPSTDTQYF
>-|TRBV7-6|-|TRBJ1-1
TGTGCCAGCAGCCGTAGGCCAGGGCTCACTGAAGCTTTCTTT
CASSRRPGLTEAFF
>-|TRBV3-1/TRBV3-2|-|TRBJ2-1
TGTGCCAGCAGCCAAGTGAAACCCCTCAACTCGGAGCAGTTCTTC
CASSQVKPLNSEQFF
>-|TRBV27|once|TRBJ1-2
TGTGCCAGCAGTTTATCCGGGAACTATGGCTACACCTTC
CASSLSGNYGYTF
>TRBD1|TRBV29-1|-|TRBJ2-1
TGCAGCACCCCGACAGGGTCAAGGTACAATGAGCAGTTCTTC
CSTPTGSRYNEQFF
>TRBD1|TRBV4-3|-|TRBJ2-3
TGCGCCAGCAGCCGCAGGGGGCGAGAAGATACGCAGTATTTT
CASSRRGREDTQYF
>TRBD1|TRBV19|once|TRBJ1-5
TGTGCCAGTAGCACAGGGGTCCACCCCCAGCATTTT
CASSTGVHPQHF
>-|TRBV3-1/TRBV3-2|once|TRBJ1-2
TGTGCCAGCAGCCAAGATCCAGGGTTTGTAAACTATGGCTACACCTTC
CASSQDPGFVNYGYTF
>-|TRBV30|-|TRBJ2-7
TGTGCCTGGAGTCCCGGAGGAAGCTCCTACGAGCAGTACTTC
CAWSPGGSSYEQYF
>-|TRBV7-2|-|TRBJ2-1
TGTGCCAGCAGCTTACACCGAGACAATGAGCAGTTCTTC
CASSLHRDNEQFF
>-|TRBV28|-|TRBJ1-5
TGTGCCAGCAGTTTAGGCGGTTATAGCAATCAGCCCCAGCATTTT
CASSLGGYSNQPQHF
>TRBD1|TRBV6-6|-|TRBJ1-2
TGTGCCAGCAGCGAGACAGGGGGCAGAGGCTACACCTTC
CASSETGGRGYTF
>-|TRBV11-3|-|TRBJ2-3
TGTGCCAGCAGCCAACAGGGTGGGGGTACAGATACGCAGTATTTT
CASSQQGGGTDTQYF
>TRBD2|TRBV15|once|TRBJ2-7
TGTGCCACCAGCCCAGCGGGAGGCTACCACGAGCAGTACTTC
CATSPAGGYHEQYF
>-|TRBV28|-|TRBJ1-2
TGTGCCAGCCTAGGGTCGGACTCTTATGGCTACACCTTC
CASLGSDSYGYTF
>-|TRBV12-3/TRBV12-4|few|TRBJ1-1
TGTGCCAGCAGTTTATCCAAGGACAGTGAAGCTTTCTTT
CASSLSKDSEAFF
>TRBD2|TRBV9|few|TRBJ2-1
TGTGCCAGCAGCGTCCTAGCGGGAGTACATAATGAGCAGTTCTTC
CASSVLAGVHNEQFF
>-|TRBV20-1|-|TRBJ2-1
TGCAGTGCTAGTTTGTATTACAATGAGCAGTTCTTC
CSASLYYNEQFF
>TRBD1|TRBV5-4|-|TRBJ1-6
TGTGCCAGCAGCTTGGCCTCGTCAGGGGGTCTTGGTTCACCCCTCCACTTT
CASSLASSGGLGSPLHF
>TRBD1|TRBV28|-|TRBJ1-5
TGTGCCAGCAGTACATCCGTTGGGGGACAGTTCAATCAGCCCCAGCATTTT
CASSTSVGGQFNQPQHF
>-|TRBV30|-|TRBJ2-7
TGTGCCTGGAGCTTACTAGGACTGGCAGTCGAGCAGTACTTC
CAWSLLGLAVEQYF
>-|TRBV15|-|TRBJ2-1
TGTGCCACCAGCAGAGACAGGGGCCGTAATGAGCAGTTCTTC
CATSRDRGRNEQFF
>-|TRBV5-5|-|TRBJ1-2
TGTGCCAGCAGCTTCGATCCGGGTTATGTGGATGGCTACACCTTC
CASSFDPGYVDGYTF
>TRBD2|TRBV19|-|TRBJ2-1
TGTGCCAGTAGTATAGGGGCCTTTTTCGGGGCCACTAGCGGGAGGGGATCTGAGCAGTTCTTC
CASSIGAFFGATSGRGSEQFF
>-|TRBV6-5|-|TRBJ1-5
TGTGCCAGCAGTTGGGGCGGACAGAATCAGCCCCAGCATTTT
CASSWGGQNQPQHF
>-|TRBV2|-|TRBJ2-1
TGTGCCAGCACGCCTTACGGGAATGAGCAGTTCTTC
CASTPYGNEQFF
>-|TRBV6-1|-|TRBJ1-1
TGTGCCAGCAGTGAAAATGCTCTAGCGTTTGAAGCTTTCTTT
CASSENALAFEAFF
>TRBD1|TRBV19|-|TRBJ2-1
TGTGCCAGTAGTATAAGGGGACAGGGGGCTATTATTTCCTACAATGAGCAGTTCTTC
CASSIRGQGAIISYNEQFF
>-|TRBV11-2|-|TRBJ2-1
TGTGCCAGCAGCATTCTCGGGACTGGTGAGCAGTTCTTC
CASSILGTGEQFF
>-|TRBV6-1|-|TRBJ1-1
TGTGCCAGCAGTGAAGCGGGAGTGACGAACACTGAAGCTTTCTTT
CASSEAGVTNTEAFF
>-|TRBV2|-|TRBJ1-2
TGTGCCAGCAGTGCAGGGGACTATGGCTACACCTTC
CASSAGDYGYTF
>-|TRBV27|-|TRBJ2-3
TGTGCCAGCAGTTTAATGGGAGTGGGCACAGATACGCAGTATTTT
CASSLMGVGTDTQYF
>-|TRBV6-2/TRBV6-3|medium-sized|TRBJ2-7
TGTGCCAGCAGTGTACAGGTGACAGCCTACGAGCAGTACTTC
CASSVQVTAYEQYF
>TRBD1|TRBV29-1|-|TRBJ2-1
TGCAGCGTCAGACAGGGACGTAACTCCTACAATGAGCAGTTCTTC
CSVRQGRNSYNEQFF
>TRBD1|TRBV6-6|-|TRBJ1-1
TGTGCCAGCAGTCCCCCCGACAGGGGAAACACTGAAGCTTTCTTT
CASSPPDRGNTEAFF
>-|TRBV28|-|TRBJ2-7
TGTGCCAGCAGTTTAGTTCTCTCAACAGGGAGAATTTATTACGAGCAGTACTTC
CASSLVLSTGRIYYEQYF
>-|TRBV10-3|-|TRBJ1-2
TGTGCCACCCTCGGGACTGGGAGATACTATGGCTACACCTTC
CATLGTGRYYGYTF
>TRBD2|TRBV19|-|TRBJ2-1
TGTGCCAGTAGGGATATAGGACTAGCGGGAGGCCCCTCCTACAATGAGCAGTTCTTC
CASRDIGLAGGPSYNEQFF
>-|TRBV7-2|-|TRBJ2-7
TGTGCCAGCAGCTTCGGGCAGGGTGACGAGCAGTACTTC
CASSFGQGDEQYF
>TRBD1|TRBV6-2/TRBV6-3|-|TRBJ2-1
TGTGCCAGCAGTTACTCCATGGGCAGGGGGATTATCTACAATGAGCAGTTCTTC
CASSYSMGRGIIYNEQFF
>-|TRBV7-9|-|TRBJ2-5
TGTGCCAGCAGCCAACAGGGGGGGAACCAAGAGACCCAGTACTTC
CASSQQGGNQETQYF
>-|TRBV21-1|-|TRBJ1-5
TGTGCCAGCAGCTCTCGGACAGGGGCCTTTCGTAAGCCCCAGCATTTT
CASSSRTGAFRKPQHF